This T cell receptor (beta chain) stems from a study of T cell changes during pregnancy in multiple sclerosis. Generated by immunoSEQ multiplex PCR, the TCRdb table keeps only in-frame clones and is missing some. The sample carries roughly 50,000 clones, approximately 94% recorded once. CDR3 length equals 14 residues. The ends were cut back, 0 bases at V and 5 bases at J, with 10 bases in the middle. Germline lookup yields CDR1 MNHEY and CDR2 SMNVEV (reference sequence). This TCR was sampled from a female donor with multiple sclerosis, enrolled in a pregnancy study. The chain has TRBV27 and TRBJ1-2, with D perhaps matching TRBD1 (6 bases). The source material was CD8+ T cells from peripheral blood mononuclear cells, sampled in the third trimester of pregnancy. CDR3 DNA: TGTGCCAGCAGTTTATCGTTAACAGGGTATGGCTACACCTTC. It is translated as CASSLSLTGYGYTF.